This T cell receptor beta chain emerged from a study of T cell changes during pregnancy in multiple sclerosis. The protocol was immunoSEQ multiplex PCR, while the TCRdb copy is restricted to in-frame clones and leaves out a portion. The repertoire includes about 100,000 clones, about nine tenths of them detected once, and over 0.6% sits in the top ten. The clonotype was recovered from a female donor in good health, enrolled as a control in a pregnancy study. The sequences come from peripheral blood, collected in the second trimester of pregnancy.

In nucleotides, the CDR3 is TGTGCCAGCAGGCGGACTAGCGCTTCCTACAATGAGCAGTTCTTC. Translating it yields CASRRTSASYNEQFF. The chain has TRBV6-4 and TRBJ2-1, with 9 bases that match TRBD2. The germline CDR1 and CDR2 sequences are MRHNA and SNTAGT. The V and J ends lost 6 bases and 1 base, in that order; junction bases with no gene match: 4. The CDR3 runs 15 residues.